This paragraph reports one T cell receptor beta chain. The CDR3 contains 14 residues. CDR1 is MNHEY, CDR2 SMNVEV, per germline (reference sequence). V was shortened by 7 bases and J by 0 bases, with 13 bases between the two germline ends. MiXCR, applied by TCRdb to the 5' RACE reads, yields one record per CDR3 protein. There are 35,000 to 55,000 distinct CDR3 sequences in the sample; about a quarter occur only once, and 3.5% to 5% lies in the top ten. The data stem from a study of early T cells in non-severe SARS-CoV-2 infection. This sequence joins TRBV27 and TRBJ2-7; no reliable D call. Specimen: whole blood, collected at baseline. The sequence was collected from an adult who was a healthcare worker with PCR-confirmed SARS-CoV-2 infection or an uninfected control (not recorded which). Here the CDR3 reads CASTSLGSSYEQYF. The CDR3 DNA is TGTGCCAGCACATCCCTCGGCAGCTCCTACGAGCAGTACTTC.